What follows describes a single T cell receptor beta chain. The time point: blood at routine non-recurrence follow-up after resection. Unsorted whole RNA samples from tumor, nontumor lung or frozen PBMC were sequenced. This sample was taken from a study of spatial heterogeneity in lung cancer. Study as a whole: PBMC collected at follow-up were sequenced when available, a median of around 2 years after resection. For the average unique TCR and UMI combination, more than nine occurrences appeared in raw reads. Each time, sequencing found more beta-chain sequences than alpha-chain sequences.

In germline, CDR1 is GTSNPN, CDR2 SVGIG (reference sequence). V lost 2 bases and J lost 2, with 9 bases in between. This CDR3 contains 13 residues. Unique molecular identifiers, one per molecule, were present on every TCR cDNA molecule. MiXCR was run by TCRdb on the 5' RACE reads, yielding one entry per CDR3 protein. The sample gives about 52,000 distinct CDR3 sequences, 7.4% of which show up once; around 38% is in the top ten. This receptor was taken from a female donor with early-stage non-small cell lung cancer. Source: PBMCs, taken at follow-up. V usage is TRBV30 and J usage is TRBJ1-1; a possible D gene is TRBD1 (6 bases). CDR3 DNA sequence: TGTGCCTGGAGTCCGGACAGCAACACTGAAGCTTTCTTT. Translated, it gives CAWSPDSNTEAFF. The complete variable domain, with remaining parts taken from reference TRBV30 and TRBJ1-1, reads SQTIHQWPATLVQPVGSPLSLECTVEGTSNPNLYWYRQAAGRGLQLLFYSVGIGQISSEVPQNLSASRPQDRQFILSSKKLLLSDSGFYLCAWSPDSNTEAFFGQGTRLTVV.